This T cell receptor (beta chain) was profiled in a study of T cell repertoires in ileal Crohn's disease (dated by TCRdb to about 2019). Regarding the complete study: The median duration of disease was around 7.3 years, and at the time of surgery around 36% of patients were active smokers. Surgery was performed for a complication in all patients, with stricturing disease in approximately 60% and penetrating disease in roughly 39%. Roughly half of the patients were given postoperative therapy, with 11 receiving thiopurines and 18 receiving anti-TNF agents. The TCR repertoire was analysed in around 50 patients with Crohn's disease drawn from a prospective multicentre cohort. The study ran alongside a multicentre cohort designed to identify predictors of early endoscopic recurrence after ileocolonic resection. A Rutgeerts score above i0 was used to define endoscopic postoperative recurrence. The study sequenced approximately 150 mucosal samples from a few dozen patients, taken at several locations on the surgical specimen and at postoperative endoscopy.

Eligible patients were adults with ileal or ileocolonic Crohn's disease who had an indication for ileocolonic resection. Before DNA extraction, whole ileal mucosal biopsies were kept frozen at -80 degrees C. Genomic DNA was extracted from frozen whole biopsies with a TRizol-based method and quantified on a NanoDrop 2000 spectrophotometer. For commercial TCRB immunosequencing, about 500 nanograms of biopsy DNA were submitted for each sample. CDR3 regions were amplified from genomic DNA by Adaptive Biotechnology using a two-step, amplification bias-controlled multiplex PCR. Primers covering every V and J gene segment were used in the first PCR, while barcodes and Illumina adapters were added in the second PCR. An Illumina instrument was used to sequence the CDR3 libraries. The paper's processing steps were these. Analysis combined the vendor-provided pipelines with custom analysis of raw data in R/Bioconductor under R version 3.3.0. Clonality, ranging from 0 to 1, was calculated as the inverse of the normalised Shannon entropy of all productive clones. High-frequency clones were defined as the share of the repertoire taken up by the top 100 clones, keeping only clones that passed a 95% confidence test. Repertoire diversity was measured with the Simpson index, and overlap between samples was measured with the Morisita-Horn index. Not all clones reach the TCRdb copy of this immuneACCESS table, which keeps in-frame sequences only. Checked studies attribute under half of the gap to unresolved V genes and leave the rest unexplained. The DNA gave D and trimming, while V, J and clone size come from that table. The table for this sample lists more than 12,000 clones; about two thirds of them were counted only once. The top ten clones comprise almost 6% of the sample.

This clone has only a few counts. It has no known antigen specificity. The input lacks base qualities; no much larger clone sits a single base away. What the authors observed across the whole study: More high-frequency clones were carried by sorted CD8 T cells than by CD4 T cells, suggesting that mucosal expansions were mainly CD8. Mucosal CD4 and CD8 T cells were sorted and sequenced only in a subgroup of patients, the size of which was not stated. Endoscopic recurrence was linked to a higher percentage of high-frequency clones at surgery, and recurrence occurred in every patient whose clonality exceeded 26.8% (18/57). A significantly higher proportion of clonal expansions was observed in active smokers at surgery than in non-smokers (roughly 27% vs 19%, p=0.02).

CDR1 MNHEY and CDR2 SMNVEV are derived from the germline V gene (reference sequence). The germline ends are 24 bases apart after V is trimmed by 7 bases and J by 3 bases. Counted from cysteine to phenylalanine, this CDR3 has 17 amino acids. This entry keeps only the CDR3 DNA: 51 bases, framed from base 1. This TCR was sampled from an adult with Crohn's disease. The sequenced sample was ileal tissue. The chain couples TRBV27 to TRBJ1-1; TRBD1 is possibly the D segment (5 matching bases). For the CDR3, the sequence is CASTPSRGTTWDTEAFF. In nucleotide form, the sequence is TGTGCCAGCACTCCCTCAAGGGGAACCACTTGGGACACTGAAGCTTTCTTT.